This TCR beta chain was captured by sequencing in a study of post-analysis software for immune sequencing data. In its sample, this clonotype was seen a few times. As yet, its antigen is unknown. Study-wide findings and caveats: Five or six TRBV segments appeared more often in patients than in controls, and TRBV5-6, TRBV5-1 and TRBV20-1 were among these.

The library was made from cDNA and included unique molecular identifiers. TCRdb recomputed calls from the PCR reads with MiXCR, one row per CDR3 protein. Among 820,000 or so distinct CDR3 sequences, approximately 53% were seen once, and the ten largest hold approximately 4.5%. The CDR3 consists of 15 residues. Germline V gene sequence: CDR1 SQVTM, CDR2 ANQGSEA. V shed 4 bases and J 1 base; nucleotides not matched to a gene: 8. The source is a girl aged 5-17 years with multiple sclerosis. Sequenced: blood. The gene calls are TRBV29-1 and TRBJ2-7; TRBD1 aligns across 9 bases. CDR3 amino acids: CSVGGGTGNSYEQYF. CDR3 nucleotide sequence: TGCAGCGTTGGTGGTGGGACAGGGAATTCCTACGAGCAGTACTTC.